This note documents a single TCR beta chain sequence. The source of the sample is a study of CD8 T cells in Susac syndrome. Sequencing of TCR beta drew on CD8+ and CD4+ T cells from blood. Included as multiple sclerosis controls were treatment-naive patients who had stable or active relapsing-remitting disease. Negative isolation yielded CD8+ and CD4+ T cells; FACS enriched TEMRA cells. Trimming took off 4 bases at V and 2 bases at J, with 12 bases between the two ends. The CDR3 consists of 14 residues. Germline-derived CDR1 and CDR2 are MGHDK and SYGVNS. Random-hexamer reverse transcription was applied to about 0.45 to 1 ug RNA. Multiplex PCR with immunoSEQ amplified the TCR beta CDR3 across 54 Vbeta and 13 Jbeta. In TCRdb, the immunoSEQ multiplex PCR reads were re-called with MiXCR into one record per CDR3 protein. The table has a few hundred thousand distinct CDR3 sequences, around 92% seen once.

This TCR came from a human donor with multiple sclerosis. The sample comprised CD4+ T cells from PBMCs. V usage is TRBV25-1 and J usage is TRBJ2-7; TRBD2 might be the D (6 bases). Written as DNA, the CDR3 is TGTGCCAGCAGTGGGCCGGGACTGGCCTACGAGCAGTACTTC. Its protein product is CASSGPGLAYEQYF.